The T cell receptor beta chain described here comes from a study of T cells in Graves' hyperthyroidism and ophthalmopathy. Study context: The blood sample was taken at first diagnosis, before treatment began.

This clonotype was picked up many times. The antigen remains undetermined. V trimming: 8 bases; J trimming: 0 bases; junction bases outside the gene matches: 2. The CDR3 covers 13 residues. Findings of the study overall: Most thyroid clonotypes expanded above 0.001 were also detected in blood.

Amplified regions were TCR beta CDR3 sequences from RNA transcripts. RT-PCR in the first round (using the HTBI primer set) targeted the TCR CDR3. MiXCR was run by TCRdb on the multiplex PCR reads, yielding one entry per CDR3 protein. The sample includes 650,000 to 850,000 distinct CDR3 sequences, roughly a sixth of them seen just once. Sequences were obtained from blood. This rearrangement joins TRBV12-3 or TRBV12-4 to TRBJ1-2; 8 nucleotides line up with TRBD1. The clonotype comes from a woman between 45 and 60 years old with Graves' hyperthyroidism that later progressed to Graves' ophthalmopathy. DNA of the CDR3: TGTGCCAGCTGGACAGGGCCTAACTATGGCTACACCTTC. It translates to CASWTGPNYGYTF.